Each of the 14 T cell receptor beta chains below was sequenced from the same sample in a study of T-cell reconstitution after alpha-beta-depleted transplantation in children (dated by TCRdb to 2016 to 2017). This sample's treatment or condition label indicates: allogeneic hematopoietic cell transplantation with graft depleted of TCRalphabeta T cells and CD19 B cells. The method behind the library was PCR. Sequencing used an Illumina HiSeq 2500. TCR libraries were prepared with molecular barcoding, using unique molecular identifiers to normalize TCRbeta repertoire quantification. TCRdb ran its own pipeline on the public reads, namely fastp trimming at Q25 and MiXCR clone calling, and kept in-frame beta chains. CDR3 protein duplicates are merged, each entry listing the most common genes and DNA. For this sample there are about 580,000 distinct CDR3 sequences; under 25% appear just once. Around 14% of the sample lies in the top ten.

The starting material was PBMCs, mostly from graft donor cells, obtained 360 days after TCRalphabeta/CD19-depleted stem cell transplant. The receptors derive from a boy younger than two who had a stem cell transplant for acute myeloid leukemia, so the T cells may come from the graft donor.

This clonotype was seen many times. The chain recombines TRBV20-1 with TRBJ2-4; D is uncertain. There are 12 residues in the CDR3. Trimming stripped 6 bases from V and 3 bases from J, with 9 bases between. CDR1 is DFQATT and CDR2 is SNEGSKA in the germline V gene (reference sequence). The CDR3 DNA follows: TGCAGTGCCTTTGATTACAAAAACATTCAGTACTTC. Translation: CSAFDYKNIQYF.

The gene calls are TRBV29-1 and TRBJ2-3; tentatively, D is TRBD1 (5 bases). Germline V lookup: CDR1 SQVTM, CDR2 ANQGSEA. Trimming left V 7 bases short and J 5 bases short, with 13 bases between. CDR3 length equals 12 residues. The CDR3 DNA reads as TGCAGCGCCCGAGGTCAGGGAGATACGCAGTATTTT. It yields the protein CSARGQGDTQYF.

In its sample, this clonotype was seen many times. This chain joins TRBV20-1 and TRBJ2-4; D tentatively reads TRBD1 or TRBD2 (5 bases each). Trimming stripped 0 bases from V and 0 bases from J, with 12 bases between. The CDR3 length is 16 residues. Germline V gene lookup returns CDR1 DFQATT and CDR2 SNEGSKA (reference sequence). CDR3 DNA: TGCAGTGCTAGAGATTGGGGACCTCTAGCCAAAAACATTCAGTACTTC. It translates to CSARDWGPLAKNIQYF.

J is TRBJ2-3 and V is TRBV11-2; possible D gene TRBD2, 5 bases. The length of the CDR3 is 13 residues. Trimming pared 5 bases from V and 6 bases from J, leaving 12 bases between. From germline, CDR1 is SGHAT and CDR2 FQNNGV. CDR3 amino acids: CASSLTTADTQYF. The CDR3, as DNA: TGTGCCAGCAGCCTGACTACTGCGGATACGCAGTATTTT.

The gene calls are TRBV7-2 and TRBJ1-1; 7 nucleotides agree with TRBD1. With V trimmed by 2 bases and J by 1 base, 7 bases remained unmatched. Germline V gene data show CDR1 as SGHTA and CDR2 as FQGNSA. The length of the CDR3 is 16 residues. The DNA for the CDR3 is TGTGCCAGCAGCTTATGGGGCGGGACAGCGAACACTGAAGCTTTCTTT. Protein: CASSLWGGTANTEAFF. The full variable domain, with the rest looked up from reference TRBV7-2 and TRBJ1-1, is GAGVSQSPSNKVTEKGKDVELRCDPISGHTALYWYRQSLGQGLEFLIYFQGNSAPDKSGLPSDRFSAERTGGSVSTLTIQRTQQEDSAVYLCASSLWGGTANTEAFFGQGTRLTVV.

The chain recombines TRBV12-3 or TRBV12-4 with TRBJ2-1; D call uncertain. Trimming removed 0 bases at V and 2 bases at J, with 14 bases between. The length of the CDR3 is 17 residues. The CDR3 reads CASSLASRQETYNEQFF. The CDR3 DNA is TGTGCCAGCAGTTTAGCTTCACGGCAGGAGACCTACAATGAGCAGTTCTTC.

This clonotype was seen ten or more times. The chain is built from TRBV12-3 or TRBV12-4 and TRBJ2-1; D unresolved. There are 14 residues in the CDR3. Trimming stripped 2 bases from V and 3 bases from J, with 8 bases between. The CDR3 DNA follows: TGTGCCAGCAGTTTACAGCTCGTCTACAATGAGCAGTTCTTC. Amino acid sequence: CASSLQLVYNEQFF.

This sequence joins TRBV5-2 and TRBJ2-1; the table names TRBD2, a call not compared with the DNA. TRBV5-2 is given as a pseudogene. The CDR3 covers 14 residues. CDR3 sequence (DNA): TGTGCCATGGGCCCTTGGCAGGGCAGCCGTGAACAGTTCTTC. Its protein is CAMGPWQGSREQFF.

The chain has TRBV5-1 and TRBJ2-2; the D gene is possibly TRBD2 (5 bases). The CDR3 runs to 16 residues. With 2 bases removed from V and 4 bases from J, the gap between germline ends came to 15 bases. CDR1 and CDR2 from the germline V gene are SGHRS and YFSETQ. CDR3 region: CASSLEGSGATGELFF. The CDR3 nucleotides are TGCGCCAGCAGCTTAGAGGGAAGCGGTGCCACCGGGGAGCTGTTTTTT.

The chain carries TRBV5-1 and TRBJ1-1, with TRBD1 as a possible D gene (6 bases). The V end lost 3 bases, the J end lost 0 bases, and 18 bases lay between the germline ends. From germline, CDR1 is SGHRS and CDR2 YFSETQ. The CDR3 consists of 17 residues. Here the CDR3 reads CASSSQGLRSMNTEAFF. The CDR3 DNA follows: TGCGCCAGCAGCTCGCAGGGGTTGCGGTCCATGAACACTGAAGCTTTCTTT.

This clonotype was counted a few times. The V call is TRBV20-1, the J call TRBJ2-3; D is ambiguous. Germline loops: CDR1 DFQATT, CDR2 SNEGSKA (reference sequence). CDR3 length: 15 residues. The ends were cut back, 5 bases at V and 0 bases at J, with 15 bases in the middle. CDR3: CSAEDTTFSTDTQYF. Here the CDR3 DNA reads TGCAGTGCTGAAGATACAACGTTCAGCACAGATACGCAGTATTTT.

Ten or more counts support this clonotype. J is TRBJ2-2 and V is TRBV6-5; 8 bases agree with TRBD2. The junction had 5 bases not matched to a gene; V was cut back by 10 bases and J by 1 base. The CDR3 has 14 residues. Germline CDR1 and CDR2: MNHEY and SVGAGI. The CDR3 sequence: CATGGGRNTGELFF. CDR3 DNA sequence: TGTGCCACCGGGGGGGGACGGAACACCGGGGAGCTGTTTTTT.

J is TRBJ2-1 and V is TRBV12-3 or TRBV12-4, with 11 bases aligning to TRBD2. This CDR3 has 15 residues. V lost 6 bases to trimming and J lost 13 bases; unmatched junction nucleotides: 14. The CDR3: CASSPELAGGGVQFF. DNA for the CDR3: TGTGCCAGCAGCCCGGAGCTAGCGGGGGGCGGGGTACAGTTCTTC.

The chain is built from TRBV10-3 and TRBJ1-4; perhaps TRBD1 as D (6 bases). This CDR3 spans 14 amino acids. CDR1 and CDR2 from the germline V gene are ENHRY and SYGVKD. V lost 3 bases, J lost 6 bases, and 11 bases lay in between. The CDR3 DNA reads TGTGCCATCAGTGAAAACAGGGCGGATGAAAAACTGTTTTTT. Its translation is CAISENRADEKLFF.